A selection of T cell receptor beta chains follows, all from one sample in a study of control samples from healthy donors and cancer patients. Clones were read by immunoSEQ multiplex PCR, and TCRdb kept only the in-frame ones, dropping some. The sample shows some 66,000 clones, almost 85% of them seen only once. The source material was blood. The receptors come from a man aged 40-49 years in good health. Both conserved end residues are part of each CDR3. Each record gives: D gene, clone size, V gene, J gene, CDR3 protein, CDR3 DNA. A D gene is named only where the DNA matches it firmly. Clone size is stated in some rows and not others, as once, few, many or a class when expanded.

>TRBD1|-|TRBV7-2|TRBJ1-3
CASSLAYETGLYSGNTIYF
TGTGCCAGCAGCTTAGCGTACGAGACAGGGCTATACTCTGGAAACACCATATATTTT
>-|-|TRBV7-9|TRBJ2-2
CASSLNQGQHGTGELFF
TGTGCCAGCAGCCTCAACCAAGGACAGCACGGGACCGGGGAGCTGTTTTTT
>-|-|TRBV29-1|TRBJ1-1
CSVFTPGSTEAFF
TGCAGCGTTTTTACTCCTGGGTCCACTGAAGCTTTCTTT
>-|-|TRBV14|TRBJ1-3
CASNLGSGNTIYF
TGTGCCAGCAACCTGGGGTCTGGAAACACCATATATTTT
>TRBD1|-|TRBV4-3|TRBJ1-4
CASSHGTGAEKLFF
TGCGCCAGCAGCCACGGGACAGGGGCGGAAAAACTGTTTTTT
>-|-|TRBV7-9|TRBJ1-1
CASSLIRAEAFF
TGTGCCAGCAGCCTGATCAGGGCCGAAGCTTTCTTT
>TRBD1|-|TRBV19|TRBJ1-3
CASRPWDRGPGNTIYF
TGTGCCAGTAGGCCTTGGGACAGGGGACCTGGAAACACCATATATTTT
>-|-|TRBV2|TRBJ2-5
CASKGRRAQETQYF
TGTGCCAGCAAAGGTCGCAGGGCCCAAGAGACCCAGTACTTC
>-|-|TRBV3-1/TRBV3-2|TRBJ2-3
CASSHGKADTQYF
TGTGCCAGCAGCCACGGTAAGGCAGATACGCAGTATTTT
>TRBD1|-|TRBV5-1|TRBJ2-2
CASSFPSLQGAISTGELFF
TGCGCCAGCAGCTTTCCATCTCTACAGGGGGCGATCAGCACCGGGGAGCTGTTTTTT
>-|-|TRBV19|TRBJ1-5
CASSIDSSAGRSQHF
TGTGCCAGTAGTATAGATTCGAGCGCCGGGCGGTCCCAGCATTTT
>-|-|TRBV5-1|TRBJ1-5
CASSFSGGNNQPQHF
TGCGCCAGCAGCTTCTCGGGCGGTAACAATCAGCCCCAGCATTTT
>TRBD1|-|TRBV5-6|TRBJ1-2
CASRHTLTGYYYGYTF
TGTGCCAGCAGGCATACCCTGACAGGGTATTACTATGGCTACACCTTC
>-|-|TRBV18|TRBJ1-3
CASSPPGGPGNTIYF
TGTGCCAGCTCACCACCGGGGGGGCCAGGAAACACCATATATTTT
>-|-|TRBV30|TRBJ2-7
CAWSDGSSYEQYF
TGTGCCTGGAGTGATGGCTCCTCCTACGAGCAGTACTTC
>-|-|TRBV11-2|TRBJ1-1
CASSLVVWLEAFF
TGTGCCAGCAGCTTAGTAGTTTGGCTTGAAGCTTTCTTT
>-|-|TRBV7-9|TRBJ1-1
CASSPDPNTEAFF
TGTGCCAGCAGCCCCGACCCGAACACTGAAGCTTTCTTT
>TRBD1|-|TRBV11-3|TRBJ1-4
CASSSQQGLSEKLFF
TGTGCCAGCAGCTCGCAACAGGGGTTAAGCGAAAAACTGTTTTTT
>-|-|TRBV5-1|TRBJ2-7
CASSLRVNSYEQYF
TGCGCCAGCAGCTTGCGGGTCAACTCCTACGAGCAGTACTTC
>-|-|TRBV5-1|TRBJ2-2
CASSWGNRGTGELFF
TGCGCCAGCAGCTGGGGGAATAGGGGCACCGGGGAGCTGTTTTTT
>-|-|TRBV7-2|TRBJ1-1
CASSLVGLYTEAFF
TGTGCCAGCAGCTTAGTAGGGTTGTACACTGAAGCTTTCTTT
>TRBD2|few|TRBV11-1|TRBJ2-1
CASSLVELAGSNEQFF
TGTGCCAGCAGCTTAGTGGAGCTAGCGGGATCCAATGAGCAGTTCTTC
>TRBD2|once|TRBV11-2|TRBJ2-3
CASSPRWSAGGLTDTQYF
TGTGCCAGCAGCCCGCGATGGTCAGCGGGGGGCCTCACAGATACGCAGTATTTT
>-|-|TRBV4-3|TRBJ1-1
CASSHGIKGPEAFF
TGCGCCAGCAGCCATGGGATTAAAGGGCCTGAAGCTTTCTTT
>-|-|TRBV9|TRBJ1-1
CASTPGLSRPPEAFF
TGTGCCAGCACCCCCGGTTTGTCACGCCCCCCTGAAGCTTTCTTT
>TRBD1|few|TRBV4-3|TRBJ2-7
CASSQDWDRESPYEQYF
TGCGCCAGCAGCCAAGATTGGGACAGAGAGTCCCCCTACGAGCAGTACTTC
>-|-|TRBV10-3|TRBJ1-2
CATTGLGYTF
TGTGCCACCACAGGGCTCGGCTACACCTTC
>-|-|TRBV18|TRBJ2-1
CASSPLTHNEQFF
TGTGCCAGCTCACCTCTTACCCACAATGAGCAGTTCTTC
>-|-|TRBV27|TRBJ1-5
CASRPSYFRQFQQGLGNQPQHF
TGTGCCAGCAGACCCAGCTATTTTCGGCAGTTCCAACAAGGCTTGGGCAATCAGCCCCAGCATTTT
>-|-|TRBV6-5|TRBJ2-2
CASTRRQTNTGELFF
TGTGCCAGCACCCGGAGGCAGACGAACACCGGGGAGCTGTTTTTT
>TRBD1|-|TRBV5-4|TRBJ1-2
CASSFLGQGRTF
TGTGCCAGCAGCTTTCTAGGACAGGGGAGAACCTTC
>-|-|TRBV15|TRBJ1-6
CATSRDKAGSGSPLHF
TGTGCCACCAGCAGAGATAAGGCTGGTTCTGGTTCACCCCTCCACTTT
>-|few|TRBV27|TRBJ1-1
CASRARTRNTEAFF
TGTGCCAGCAGGGCTCGGACGCGGAACACTGAAGCTTTCTTT
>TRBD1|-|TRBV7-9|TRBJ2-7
CASSLSSMGQSYEQYF
TGTGCCAGCAGCTTATCATCCATGGGACAGTCCTACGAGCAGTACTTC
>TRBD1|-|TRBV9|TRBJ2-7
CASTGGWGTGVYEQYF
TGTGCCAGCACCGGGGGGTGGGGGACAGGGGTCTACGAGCAGTACTTC
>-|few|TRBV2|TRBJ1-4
CASSDSLQEKLFF
TGTGCCAGCAGTGACAGCCTACAGGAAAAACTGTTTTTT
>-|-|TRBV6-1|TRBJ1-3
CASSEGRSSGNTIYF
TGTGCCAGCAGTGAAGGCAGGAGCTCTGGAAACACCATATATTTT
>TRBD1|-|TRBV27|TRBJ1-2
CASSLKTGVGYGYTF
TGTGCCAGCAGTCTTAAGACAGGGGTCGGATATGGCTACACCTTC
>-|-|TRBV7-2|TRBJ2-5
CASSYRQYQETQYF
TGTGCCAGCAGCTATAGACAGTACCAAGAGACCCAGTACTTC
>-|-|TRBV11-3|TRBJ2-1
CASSLDRYNEQFF
TGTGCCAGCAGCTTAGATCGGTACAATGAGCAGTTCTTC
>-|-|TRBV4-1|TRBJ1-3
CASSQALKGSVGNTIYF
TGCGCCAGCAGCCAAGCGTTAAAGGGAAGTGTCGGAAACACCATATATTTT
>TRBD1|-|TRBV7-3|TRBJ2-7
CASSLTGTGGGHEQYF
TGTGCCAGCAGCTTAACTGGGACAGGGGGCGGCCACGAGCAGTACTTC
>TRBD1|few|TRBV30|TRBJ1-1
CAWSGYHGQGRPEAFF
TGTGCCTGGAGTGGCTATCACGGACAGGGGAGGCCTGAAGCTTTCTTT
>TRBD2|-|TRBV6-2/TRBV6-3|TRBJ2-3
CASSSLAGARGYTQYF
TGTGCCAGCAGCTCACTAGCGGGGGCCCGCGGATATACGCAGTATTTT
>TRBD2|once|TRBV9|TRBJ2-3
CASSVGGISGDTQYF
TGTGCCAGCAGCGTGGGGGGGATTTCGGGAGATACGCAGTATTTT
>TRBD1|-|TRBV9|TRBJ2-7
CASSAGRDRTYEQYF
TGTGCCAGCAGCGCCGGAAGGGACAGGACCTACGAGCAGTACTTC
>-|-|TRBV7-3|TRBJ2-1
CASSFGIRGNEQFF
TGTGCCAGCAGCTTCGGGATACGAGGAAATGAGCAGTTCTTC
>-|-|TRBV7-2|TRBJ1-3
CASSMTGNTIYF
TGTGCCAGCAGCATGACAGGAAACACCATATATTTT
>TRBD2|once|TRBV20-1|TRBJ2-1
CSASLPAGTSGVDEQFF
TGCAGTGCTAGTCTGCCGGCCGGGACTAGCGGGGTGGATGAGCAGTTCTTC
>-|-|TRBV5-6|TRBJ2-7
CASSLGQGNKQYF
TGTGCCAGCAGCTTGGGGCAGGGCAACAAGCAGTACTTC
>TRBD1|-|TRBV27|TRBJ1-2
CASSLGTGGRNYGYTF
TGTGCCAGCAGTTTGGGGACAGGGGGCAGAAACTATGGCTACACCTTC
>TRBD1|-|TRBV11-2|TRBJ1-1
CASSPTRGRNTEAFF
TGTGCCAGCAGCCCTACCAGGGGGCGGAACACTGAAGCTTTCTTT